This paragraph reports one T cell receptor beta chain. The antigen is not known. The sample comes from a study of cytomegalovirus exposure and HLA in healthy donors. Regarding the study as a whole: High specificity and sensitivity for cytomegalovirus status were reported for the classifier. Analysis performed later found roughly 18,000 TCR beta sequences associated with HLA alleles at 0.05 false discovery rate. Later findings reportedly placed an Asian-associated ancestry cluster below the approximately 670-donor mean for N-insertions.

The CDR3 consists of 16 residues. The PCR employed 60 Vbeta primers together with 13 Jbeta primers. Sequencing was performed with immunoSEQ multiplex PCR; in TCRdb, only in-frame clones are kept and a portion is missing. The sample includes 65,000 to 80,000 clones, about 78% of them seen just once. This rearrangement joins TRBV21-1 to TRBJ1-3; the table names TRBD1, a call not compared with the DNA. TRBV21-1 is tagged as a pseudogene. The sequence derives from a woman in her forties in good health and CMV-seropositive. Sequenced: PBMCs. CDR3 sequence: CASTLGRASSGNTIYF. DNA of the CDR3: TGTGCCAGCACCCTGGGGCGCGCGAGCTCTGGAAACACCATATATTTT.